Below, 23 T cell receptor beta chains from the same sample are listed, as sequenced in a study of T cells in Graves' hyperthyroidism and ophthalmopathy. RNA transcripts yielded amplified TCR beta CDR3 regions. Using the HTBI primer set, a first-round RT-PCR was run on the TCR CDR3. Each CDR3 protein gets one entry after TCRdb re-called the multiplex PCR reads with MiXCR. Here the sample spans 500,000 or so distinct CDR3 sequences, 17% being singletons. The source material was blood. The receptors were sampled from a woman aged 18-35 years with Graves' ophthalmopathy.

This clonotype has at least ten counts. The genes are TRBV7-2 and TRBJ1-2; no reliable D call. Germline CDR1 SGHTA, CDR2 FQGNSA. The V and J ends lost 1 base and 2 bases respectively, with 8 bases between them. This CDR3 has 14 amino acids. In DNA form, the CDR3 reads TGTGCCAGCAGCTTAGGGGCGGTAAACTATGGCTACACCTTC. Translated, it gives CASSLGAVNYGYTF.

Concerning this clonotype itself: This may be a read error: a much more frequent sequence differs by one nucleotide. This chain connects TRBV6-1 to TRBJ2-7, with no clear D. V lost 8 bases to trimming and J lost 4 bases, with 12 bases between them. Germline V gene lookup returns CDR1 MNHNS and CDR2 SASEGT. The CDR3 extends over 12 amino acids. The CDR3 protein is CASGDGPYEQYF. In DNA form, the CDR3 reads TGTGCCAGCGGCGACGGCCCGTACGAGCAGTACTTC.

In this sample, this clonotype turned up many times. The V and J genes are TRBV20-1 and TRBJ2-7, with TRBD2 matching over 7 bases. CDR3 size: 14 residues. V dropped 3 bases and J dropped 0; count of bases not matched to a gene: 5. CDR1 and CDR2 (germline): DFQATT, SNEGSKA (reference sequence). The CDR3 sequence is CSARKRDSSYEQYF. The DNA for the CDR3 is TGCAGTGCTAGGAAGCGGGACTCCTCCTACGAGCAGTACTTC.

Ten or more counts support this clonotype. The chain is built from TRBV7-2 and TRBJ2-5; D ambiguous. CDR1 is SGHTA and CDR2 is FQGNSA in the germline V gene. The CDR3 is 14 residues long. Trimming cost V 2 bases and J 5 bases, with 12 bases left between them. In DNA form, the CDR3 reads TGTGCCAGCAGCTTATCTTCACTTGGGGAGACCCAGTACTTC. It specifies CASSLSSLGETQYF.

This clonotype came up a few times. The rearrangement joins TRBV19 to TRBJ1-1, with D uncertain. This CDR3 has 11 residues. Germline loops: CDR1 LNHDA, CDR2 SQIVND (reference sequence). Trimming took 5 bases from V and 14 from J, leaving 15 bases between them. CDR3 loop: CASSLGPSEFF. The DNA for the CDR3 is TGTGCCAGTAGTCTCGGACCCTCGGAGTTCTTT.

The chain employs TRBV7-9 and TRBJ2-3, with 12 bases matching TRBD2. After removal of 5 bases from V and 3 bases from J, the junction contained 3 bases not matched to a gene. The CDR3 extends over 15 amino acids. Looked up from germline, CDR1 is SEHNR and CDR2 is FQNEAQ (reference sequence). The CDR3 sequence is CASSETSGRTDTQYF. CDR3 in DNA: TGTGCCAGCAGCGAAACTAGCGGGAGGACAGATACGCAGTATTTT.

This clonotype was found once. The final CDR3 position lacks the conserved phenylalanine or tryptophan, pointing to a likely read error. The gene calls are TRBV19 and TRBJ1-1; 9 nucleotides agree with TRBD1. CDR1 LNHDA and CDR2 SQIVND come from the germline V gene (reference sequence). The CDR3 is 15 amino acids. Trimming cost V 4 bases and J 7 bases; bases outside gene matches: 10. The DNA of the CDR3 is TGTGCCAGTAGTAGGTCCCGGGACAGGGAATTTGAAGCTTTCCTT. Residues: CASSRSRDREFEAFL.

This clonotype was seen ten or more times. V is TRBV7-2 and J is TRBJ1-6, with D possibly matching TRBD1 (5 bases). Trimming removed 3 bases at V and 7 bases at J, with 10 bases between. Germline CDR1 and CDR2: SGHTA and FQGNSA. The CDR3 sequence is 14 residues long. This CDR3 reads CASSFATGNSPLHF. As DNA, the CDR3 is TGTGCCAGCAGCTTTGCAACAGGAAATTCACCCCTCCACTTT.

This clonotype was observed many times. The V call is TRBV2, the J call TRBJ2-3; D is perhaps TRBD1 or TRBD2 (5 bases each). Per the germline V gene, CDR1 is SNHLY and CDR2 is FYNNEI. The CDR3 length is 16 residues. V lost 4 bases, J lost 3 bases, and 17 bases lay in between. The CDR3 spells CASSGYRDLKTDTQYF. The CDR3 bases are TGTGCCAGCAGTGGATACCGGGACCTGAAAACAGATACGCAGTATTTT.

This clonotype occurred many times. The chain is built from TRBV7-2 and TRBJ1-3, with 7 nucleotides matching TRBD1. V shed 3 bases, J shed 7 bases, and the junction held 3 bases outside the gene matches. Germline CDR1 SGHTA, CDR2 FQGNSA. There are 13 residues in the CDR3. The CDR3 spells CASSLDRLNTIYF. The CDR3 DNA reads as TGTGCCAGCAGCTTGGACAGGCTGAACACCATATATTTT.

As regards this clonotype: The junction departs from germline at one end; a sequencing error may be responsible. The chain employs TRBV19 and TRBJ2-2; 7 bases map to TRBD2. CDR3 length: 12 amino acids. Germline lookup yields CDR1 LNHDA and CDR2 SQIVND (reference sequence). CDR3 DNA sequence: TGTGCAACAAGCGGGAACCCCGGGGAGCTGTTTTTT. Its protein is CATSGNPGELFF.

Many counts were recorded for this clonotype. The genes are TRBV3-1 and TRBJ2-3; no firm D call. V lost 1 base and J lost 4, with 6 bases in between. The germline gives CDR1 LGHDT, CDR2 YNNKEL (reference sequence). This CDR3 region has 13 residues. The CDR3 here is CASSQGWSDTQYF. DNA of the CDR3: TGTGCCAGCAGCCAAGGTTGGTCAGATACGCAGTATTTT.

This clonotype was detected many times. This chain connects TRBV2 to TRBJ1-2, with 8 bases matching TRBD1. The ends lost 8 bases at V and 4 bases at J; junction bases unmatched: 9. Germline lookup yields CDR1 SNHLY and CDR2 FYNNEI. This CDR3 has 14 residues. CDR3 region: CASVETGGGYGYTF. As DNA, the CDR3 is TGTGCCAGCGTGGAAACAGGGGGGGGCTATGGCTACACCTTC.

Concerning this clonotype: A read error may be the cause here, since a much bigger clone is one base away. J is TRBJ2-1 and V is TRBV7-9; D gene unclear. Germline V CDR1 and CDR2: SEHNR, FQNEAQ (reference sequence). V was trimmed by 1 base and J by 9 bases, leaving 10 bases between them. The CDR3 is 13 amino acids. The chain's CDR3 is CASSLGGWSEQFF. The DNA of the CDR3 is TGTGCCAGCAGCTTAGGGGGTTGGAGTGAGCAGTTCTTC. The complete variable domain, with remaining parts taken from reference TRBV7-9 and TRBJ2-1, reads DTGVSQNPRHKITKRGQNVTFRCDPISEHNRLYWYRQTLGQGPEFLTYFQNEAQLEKSRLLSDRFSAERPKGSFSTLEIQRTEQGDSAMYLCASSLGGWSEQFFGPGTRLTVL.

This clonotype was counted a few times. This chain links TRBV28 with TRBJ1-5; a weak D match, TRBD1 (6 bases). V lost 6 bases and J 3 bases, leaving 12 bases between the germline ends. From germline, CDR1 is MDHEN and CDR2 SYDVKM. The CDR3 has 14 residues. The CDR3 coding sequence is TGTGCCAGCAGCCCGGACAGTTTCAATCAGCCCCAGCATTTT. This codes for CASSPDSFNQPQHF. Supplemented by reference TRBV28 and TRBJ1-5, the full variable domain reads DVKVTQSSRYLVKRTGEKVFLECVQDMDHENMFWYRQDPGLGLRLIYFSYDVKMKEKGDIPEGYSVSREKKERFSLILESASTNQTSMYLCASSPDSFNQPQHFGDGTRLSIL.

This clonotype was recorded many times. The chain has TRBV20-1 and TRBJ2-7; 16 bases are shared with TRBD2. Germline V lookup: CDR1 DFQATT, CDR2 SNEGSKA (reference sequence). The V segment lost 6 bases and the J segment 2 bases; nucleotides outside the gene matches: 10. CDR3 length: 17 residues. CDR3 nucleotides: TGCAGTGCGGGGGGACTAGCGGGAGGGGTAATCACCTACGAGCAGTACTTC. It translates to CSAGGLAGGVITYEQYF.

This chain joins TRBV18 and TRBJ2-7, with a weak D call TRBD2 (6 bases). Per the germline V gene, CDR1 is KGHSH and CDR2 is LQKENI. The V end lost 3 bases, the J end lost 6 bases, and 15 bases lay between the germline ends. The CDR3 contains 14 residues. Here the CDR3 DNA reads TGTGCCAGCTCACCGAGCGGGTTGCGCGGCGAGCAGTACTTC. It yields the protein CASSPSGLRGEQYF.

The rearrangement uses TRBV7-2 and TRBJ2-2; 9 nucleotides match TRBD1. The J segment lost 6 bases and the V segment lost 5 bases, leaving 7 bases of the junction unmatched. CDR1 SGHTA and CDR2 FQGNSA come from the germline V gene. The CDR3 is 15 amino acids. The CDR3 region is CASSIRTGVSGELFF. CDR3 DNA sequence: TGTGCCAGCAGCATCAGGACAGGGGTGTCCGGGGAGCTGTTTTTT. The full variable domain, in which reference TRBV7-2 and TRBJ2-2 provide the parts outside the CDR3, is GAGVSQSPSNKVTEKGKDVELRCDPISGHTALYWYRQSLGQGLEFLIYFQGNSAPDKSGLPSDRFSAERTGGSVSTLTIQRTQQEDSAVYLCASSIRTGVSGELFFGEGSRLTVL.

V gene TRBV2 combines with J gene TRBJ1-1, with D maybe TRBD1 (5 bases). The V and J ends lost 8 bases and 4 bases respectively, with 14 bases between them. Germline CDR1 SNHLY, CDR2 FYNNEI. The CDR3 spans 13 residues. The CDR3 DNA sequence: TGTGCCAGCTCTGGGGGGGAGGGCACTGAAGCTTTCTTT. It translates to CASSGGEGTEAFF.

Many counts were recorded for this clonotype. This rearrangement joins TRBV28 to TRBJ2-5; TRBD2 agrees at 10 bases. CDR1 is MDHEN and CDR2 is SYDVKM in the germline V gene. This CDR3 is built from 15 residues. With 2 bases clipped from V and 3 bases from J, the junction kept 3 bases outside the gene matches. CDR3 loop: CASSLPAGGKETQYF. The DNA for the CDR3 is TGTGCCAGCAGTTTACCAGCGGGAGGGAAAGAGACCCAGTACTTC. Complete variable domain (other parts from reference TRBV28 and TRBJ2-5): DVKVTQSSRYLVKRTGEKVFLECVQDMDHENMFWYRQDPGLGLRLIYFSYDVKMKEKGDIPEGYSVSREKKERFSLILESASTNQTSMYLCASSLPAGGKETQYFGPGTRLLVL.

The V gene is TRBV5-6, the J gene TRBJ1-3; D is unclear. The CDR3 has 13 residues. Germline V lookup: CDR1 SGHDT, CDR2 YYEEEE. V was trimmed by 4 bases and J by 3 bases, leaving 8 bases between them. The DNA of the CDR3 is TGTGCCAGCAGCCGGGATCTTGGAAACACCATATATTTT. The encoded protein is CASSRDLGNTIYF.

V and J are TRBV4-1 and TRBJ2-7; no reliable D call. V was cut by 0 bases and J by 6 bases, with 15 bases left in between. The CDR3 spans 15 residues. The germline V gene encodes CDR1 MGHRA and CDR2 YSYEKL. CDR3 region: CASSQEGRVWVEQYF. The CDR3 coding sequence is TGCGCCAGCAGCCAAGAAGGTCGGGTGTGGGTCGAGCAGTACTTC.

This clonotype has a handful of counts. The chain is built from TRBV19 and TRBJ2-1; D possibly corresponds to TRBD2 (6 bases). The CDR3 runs 15 residues. Germline-derived CDR1 and CDR2 are LNHDA and SQIVND (reference sequence). Trimming shortened V by 6 bases and J by 0 bases, and 12 bases separated the two germline ends. The CDR3 here is CASRDRESSYNEQFF. DNA for the CDR3: TGTGCCAGTAGGGACCGGGAGAGCTCCTACAATGAGCAGTTCTTC.